Shown below are 15 T cell receptor beta chains from a single sample sequenced in a study of PD-1 blockade in classical Hodgkin lymphoma. Each patient experienced a relapse that followed autologous stem cell transplantation, and brentuximab vedotin exposure varied. Some clones are missing from TCRdb's copy, which holds only in-frame ones; the method was immunoSEQ multiplex PCR. This table holds about 94,000 clones, 85% to 90% found once. The sequencing here drew on peripheral blood mononuclear cells (PBMCs), taken before the second cycle of nivolumab. The source of these receptors is a human donor with classical Hodgkin lymphoma.

The rearrangement uses TRBV19 and TRBJ1-5; no definite D call. There are 13 residues in the CDR3. Germline V gives CDR1 LNHDA, CDR2 SQIVND (reference sequence). Trimming took off 6 bases at V and 3 bases at J, with 9 bases between the two ends. Here the CDR3 DNA reads TGTGCCAGTAGCGGGGAGTACAATCAGCCCCAGCATTTT. This codes for CASSGEYNQPQHF.

The chain combines TRBV23-1 with TRBJ2-7; no clear D gene. TRBV23-1 falls under the ORF class, with uncertain function. The CDR3 covers 15 residues. V shed 2 bases and J shed 0 bases, with 11 bases lying between them. The CDR3 nucleotides are TGCGCCAGCAGTCAAAATGGGGATGCCTCCTACGAGCAGTACTTC. Translated, it gives CASSQNGDASYEQYF.

V and J are TRBV27 and TRBJ2-3; possible D gene TRBD1, 6 bases. Trimming took 6 bases from V and 0 from J, leaving 13 bases between them. CDR3 length: 15 amino acids. The V gene's germline CDR1 is MNHEY and CDR2 SMNVEV (reference sequence). Written as DNA, the CDR3 is TGTGCCAGCAGCCGGGACACGTCTAGCACAGATACGCAGTATTTT. This encodes CASSRDTSSTDTQYF.

The chain joins TRBV28 to TRBJ2-7, with a possible D match to TRBD2 (5 bases). The V end lost 3 bases, the J end lost 5 bases, and 17 bases lay between the germline ends. The CDR3 contains 15 residues. In germline, CDR1 is MDHEN, CDR2 SYDVKM. The CDR3 DNA reads TGTGCCAGCAGTTTCGAGGAGCAGGACGGGAACGAGCAGTACTTC. This sequence encodes CASSFEEQDGNEQYF.

The chain carries TRBV2 and TRBJ2-3, with D uncertain. The CDR3 has 13 amino acids. Per germline, CDR1 SNHLY and CDR2 FYNNEI. Trimming pared 6 bases from V and 3 bases from J, leaving 10 bases between. The CDR3 region has the DNA TGTGCCAGCAGGGGCCGTACGACAGATACGCAGTATTTT. Encoded protein: CASRGRTTDTQYF. Full variable domain (missing parts from reference TRBV2 and TRBJ2-3): EPEVTQTPSHQVTQMGQEVILRCVPISNHLYFYWYRQILGQKVEFLVSFYNNEISEKSEIFDDQFSVERPDGSNFTLKIRSTKLEDSAMYFCASRGRTTDTQYFGPGTRLTVL.

V is TRBV6-1 and J is TRBJ2-2, with no clear D. V was cut by 6 bases and J by 6 bases, with 11 bases left in between. CDR1 is MNHNS and CDR2 is SASEGT in the germline V gene. The CDR3 is made up of 13 amino acids. The CDR3 nucleotides are TGTGCCAGCAGCCCAGGAAGCTCCGGGGAGCTGTTTTTT. Protein product: CASSPGSSGELFF.

The chain links TRBV6-5 to TRBJ1-5; D remains unclear. The CDR3 is made up of 12 amino acids. The germline gives CDR1 MNHEY, CDR2 SVGAGI. Trimming removed 6 bases from V and 6 bases from J, with 9 bases in between. CDR3 nucleotide sequence: TGTGCCAGCAGCACCGGTCGTCAGCCCCAGCATTTT. Translating gives CASSTGRQPQHF.

The rearrangement links TRBV27 to TRBJ2-7; no clear D. Trimming left V 2 bases short and J 1 base short, with 15 bases between. In germline, CDR1 is MNHEY, CDR2 SMNVEV (reference sequence). The CDR3 spans 16 residues. The CDR3 protein is CASSLKPPPGSYEQYF. The CDR3 DNA reads TGTGCCAGCAGTTTAAAGCCCCCTCCTGGGTCCTACGAGCAGTACTTC.

The chain has TRBV5-6 and TRBJ1-6, with a tentative D call TRBD1 (6 bases). V shed 4 bases and J shed 4 bases, with 21 bases lying between them. Per germline, CDR1 SGHDT and CDR2 YYEEEE. The CDR3 totals 18 residues. CDR3 sequence: CASSMGPITGPYNSPLHF. In DNA form, the CDR3 reads TGTGCCAGCAGCATGGGTCCCATAACAGGGCCTTATAATTCACCCCTCCACTTT.

This clone appeared a few times. V usage is TRBV11-2 and J usage is TRBJ2-5; 9 positions agree with TRBD1. The CDR3 spans 18 residues. Germline V gene sequence: CDR1 SGHAT, CDR2 FQNNGV. V dropped 0 bases and J dropped 2; count of bases not matched to a gene: 10. The CDR3 DNA sequence: TGTGCCAGCAGCTTAGACGGTTTGACTGGACAGGGGCAAGAGACCCAGTACTTC. It codes for CASSLDGLTGQGQETQYF.

This sequence joins TRBV21-1 and TRBJ2-1; the table's D call, TRBD1, was not checked against the DNA. TRBV21-1 is a pseudogene segment. The CDR3 has 13 residues. DNA for the CDR3: TGTGCCAGCAGCAATCGACAGCACAATGAGCAGTTCTTC. Amino acid sequence: CASSNRQHNEQFF.

The V call is TRBV5-4, the J call TRBJ1-4; D might be TRBD1 (6 bases). The germline gives CDR1 SGHNT, CDR2 YYREEE (reference sequence). V was pared by 5 bases and J by 8 bases, with 10 bases between. This CDR3 is built from 12 residues. The CDR3 bases are TGTGCCAGCAGTAACGACAGGGAAAAACTGTTTTTT. This sequence encodes CASSNDREKLFF.

The CDR3 DNA reads TGTGCCAGCAGCCAATCTGGGGGACTGTACCGTAGGCAGCCCCAGCATTTT. This codes for CASSQSGGLYRRQPQHF. V gene TRBV16 combines with J gene TRBJ1-5, with D possibly being TRBD1 (5 bases). The V end lost 0 bases, the J end lost 7 bases, and 19 bases lay between the germline ends. CDR3 length: 17 residues. Germline values: CDR1 KGHSY, CDR2 FQNENV.

The chain links TRBV4-2 to TRBJ2-3; D is possibly TRBD2 (6 bases). The CDR3 totals 13 residues. V shed 8 bases and J shed 1 base, with 10 bases lying between them. Per the germline V gene, CDR1 is LGHNA and CDR2 is YNFKEQ. The CDR3 DNA follows: TGTGCCAGCGGGAGGACCCGCACAGATACGCAGTATTTT. Its protein product is CASGRTRTDTQYF.

The chain uses TRBV7-3 and TRBJ2-1, with 7 bases identical to TRBD1. The germline CDR1 and CDR2 sequences are SGHTA and FQGTGA. The CDR3 has 12 amino acids. Unmatched junction bases numbered 3, after V lost 3 bases and J lost 10 bases. The CDR3 loop reads CASSLGTAEQFF. The CDR3 DNA is TGTGCCAGCAGCTTGGGGACAGCAGAGCAGTTCTTC.